This TCR beta chain was identified during a study of cytomegalovirus exposure and HLA in healthy donors. Study findings and constraints: For TCR beta chains, V- and J-gene trimming was later linked to a missense DCLRE1C variant.

PCR was performed using 60 Vbeta and 13 Jbeta primers. The method was immunoSEQ multiplex PCR; TCRdb's version includes in-frame clones alone and lacks a portion of them. The sample carries roughly 99,000 clones, approximately 81% recorded once. The CDR3 covers 15 residues. Germline V lookup: CDR1 MRHNA, CDR2 SNTAGT. Trimming cost V 2 bases and J 3 bases, with 13 bases left between them. Note on this clone: Antigen unknown.

V usage is TRBV6-4 and J usage is TRBJ1-2, with D possibly TRBD1 on 6 matching bases. The TCR was taken from a man aged 25 to 40 in good health and CMV-seronegative. Sample: PBMCs. This chain's CDR3 is CASSDEPGQDYGYTF. The CDR3 DNA reads as TGTGCCAGCAGTGACGAACCGGGACAAGACTATGGCTACACCTTC.